This T cell receptor (beta chain) came from a study of Ad26.COV2.S vaccination and SARS-CoV-2 variants. About the research overall: Each vaccinee took Ad26.COV2.S intramuscularly, once or twice 56 days apart.

Noted treatment: over 15 received Ad26.COV2.S at low or high dose, single or two shots; about 5 received placebo; per-sample allocation not given. Collection of samples fell on day 63 after the first vaccine or placebo injection. Libraries were prepared by immunoSEQ multiplex PCR; TCRdb keeps only in-frame clonotypes and omits some of them. The sample has a few hundred thousand clones; roughly 85% are singletons. This CDR3 contains 15 residues. The germline gives CDR1 SGHVS, CDR2 FQNEAQ. V gave up 4 bases and J gave up 3 bases; unmatched junction bases: 3. The chain couples TRBV7-8 to TRBJ2-1; 10 nucleotides agree with TRBD2. The TCR originated in a person aged 18-65 years who received the Ad26.COV2.S COVID-19 vaccine or a placebo. The sequenced sample was peripheral blood, obtained in a trial of Ad26.COV2.S vaccine versus placebo. The CDR3 spells CASSSTSGVYNEQFF. The DNA of the CDR3 is TGTGCCAGCAGCTCCACTAGCGGGGTCTACAATGAGCAGTTCTTC.